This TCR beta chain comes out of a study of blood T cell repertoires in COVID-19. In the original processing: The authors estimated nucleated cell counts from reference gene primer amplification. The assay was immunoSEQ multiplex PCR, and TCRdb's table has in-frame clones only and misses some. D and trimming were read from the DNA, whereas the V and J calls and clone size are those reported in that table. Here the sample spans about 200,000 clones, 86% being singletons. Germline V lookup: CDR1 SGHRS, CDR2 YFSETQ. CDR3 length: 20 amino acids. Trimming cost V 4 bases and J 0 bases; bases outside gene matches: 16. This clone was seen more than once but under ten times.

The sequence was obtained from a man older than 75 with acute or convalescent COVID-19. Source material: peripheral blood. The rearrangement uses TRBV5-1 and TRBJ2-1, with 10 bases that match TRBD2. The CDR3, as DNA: TGCGCCAGCAGCAAAGGTTCTAGCGGGAGTGTCCCCAGCTCCTACAATGAGCAGTTCTTC. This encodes CASSKGSSGSVPSSYNEQFF.